The sample holds a few counts of the clone carrying this T cell receptor (beta chain). The record originates from a study of blood T cell repertoires in COVID-19. Overall study context: COVID-19 samples collected from the United States, Italy and Spain covered acute and convalescent phases. From T cells, B-cell-depleted T cells, or PBMCs came the material, which was cDNA or gDNA.

In the original processing: The assay estimated nucleated cells by amplifying reference gene primers. Sequencing was performed with immunoSEQ multiplex PCR; in TCRdb, only in-frame clones are kept and a portion is missing. Clone size and V and J calls were adopted from that table, with D and trimming inferred from the DNA. This sample has tens of thousands of clones, with around 78% found just once. The ends lost 2 bases at V and 5 bases at J; junction bases unmatched: 3. This CDR3 contains 13 residues. Germline CDR1 SGHRS, CDR2 YFSETQ. This receptor was taken from an elderly woman with acute or convalescent COVID-19. Sequencing was performed on peripheral blood. This chain connects TRBV5-1 to TRBJ2-5, with 7 bases lining up with TRBD2. The CDR3 nucleotides read TGCGCCAGCAGCTTCCGGGGGGAGGAGACCCAGTACTTC. Translating gives CASSFRGEETQYF.